Shown below are 16 T cell receptor beta chains from a single sample sequenced in a study of graft-versus-host responses after intestinal transplantation. Antigens for these TCRs are unknown. Method: immunoSEQ multiplex PCR; TCRdb's copy keeps in-frame clones and lacks some. The sample includes some 81,000 clones, 85% to 90% seen only once; the top ten take under 0.4%. The sequencing used unstimulated CD4+ T cells sorted from spleen or lymph node cells, collected before intestinal transplant. These TCRs come from a human donor who received an intestinal transplant.

In DNA, the CDR3 is TGTGCCAGCAGTCCCCACCGGACAGCAATCTCCCTCTACGAGCAGTACTTC. Amino acids: CASSPHRTAISLYEQYF. V gene TRBV27 combines with J gene TRBJ2-7; D is possibly TRBD1 (6 bases). The length of the CDR3 is 17 residues. V gave up 5 bases and J gave up 3 bases, with 23 bases separating them. The germline CDR1 and CDR2 sequences are MNHEY and SMNVEV (reference sequence).

The chain combines TRBV29-1 with TRBJ1-1; perhaps TRBD1 as D (6 bases). Germline V CDR1 and CDR2: SQVTM, ANQGSEA. CDR3 length: 13 residues. V was cut by 8 bases and J by 5 bases, with 18 bases left in between. The CDR3 DNA reads as TGCAGCTTCCAGGGGATGGAGGAGACTGAAGCTTTCTTT. Translation gives CSFQGMEETEAFF.

The CDR3 loop is CASIKWDRVYTEAFF. As DNA, the CDR3 is TGTGCCAGCATTAAATGGGACAGGGTCTACACTGAAGCTTTCTTT. The chain is built from TRBV6-5 and TRBJ1-1, with TRBD1 identical over 9 bases. The V gene end was trimmed by 7 bases and the J gene end by 3 bases; junction bases not matched to a gene: 9. Germline CDR1 reads MNHEY; CDR2 reads SVGAGI. This CDR3 region has 15 residues.

The chain is built from TRBV29-1 and TRBJ1-2; 9 nucleotides line up with TRBD1. Germline CDR1 is SQVTM and CDR2 is ANQGSEA. There are 13 residues in the CDR3. The J segment lost 8 bases and the V segment lost 4 bases, leaving 8 bases of the junction unmatched. CDR3: CSVAITGGFGYTF. DNA for the CDR3: TGCAGCGTTGCCATAACAGGGGGCTTCGGCTACACCTTC.

V gene TRBV28 combines with J gene TRBJ1-1; D is uncertain. V dropped 3 bases and J dropped 0 bases, with 8 bases sitting between them. Germline V CDR1 and CDR2: MDHEN, SYDVKM. CDR3 length: 14 amino acids. This CDR3 reads CASSFSVMNTEAFF. Written as DNA, the CDR3 is TGTGCCAGCAGTTTCAGTGTAATGAACACTGAAGCTTTCTTT.

The chain uses TRBV30 and TRBJ1-3; tentatively, D is TRBD1 (5 bases). Germline CDR1 and CDR2: GTSNPN and SVGIG (reference sequence). The CDR3 runs 15 residues. V was shortened by 5 bases and J by 4 bases, with 18 bases between the two germline ends. The DNA for the CDR3 is TGTGCCTGGGGAAGACAGACGACGAACGGAAACACCATATATTTT. It encodes CAWGRQTTNGNTIYF.

The genes are TRBV9 and TRBJ2-3; D remains ambiguous. The germline V gene encodes CDR1 SGDLS and CDR2 YYNGEE. Deletions cut 0 bases from V and 2 bases from J, with 13 bases between. The CDR3 is 16 residues long. CDR3 in DNA: TGTGCCAGCAGCGTAGAACTGAACCGATTCACAGATACGCAGTATTTT. As protein: CASSVELNRFTDTQYF.

V usage is TRBV9 and J usage is TRBJ2-3; the D gene is possibly TRBD2 (5 bases). V lost 2 bases and J lost 2, with 12 bases in between. Germline V CDR1 and CDR2: SGDLS, YYNGEE. The CDR3 has 15 amino acids. The CDR3 is CASSVRAGVTDTQYF. Here the CDR3 DNA reads TGTGCCAGCAGCGTCCGAGCCGGGGTCACAGATACGCAGTATTTT.

This sequence joins TRBV29-1 and TRBJ2-7, with D unclear. With 4 bases removed from V and 2 bases from J, the gap between germline ends came to 9 bases. The CDR3 covers 12 residues. Germline V CDR1 and CDR2: SQVTM, ANQGSEA. The CDR3 nucleotides read TGCAGCGTTGTAGCCAGTACCTACGAGCAGTACTTC. Its protein is CSVVASTYEQYF.

This chain connects TRBV18 to TRBJ2-1; a weak D match, TRBD1 (6 bases). Germline CDR1 and CDR2: KGHSH and LQKENI. V lost 7 bases, J lost 5 bases, and 15 bases lay in between. The CDR3 contains 14 residues. Here the CDR3 DNA reads TGTGCCAGCTTACTAGGGACATCTAACAATGAGCAGTTCTTC. Translating it yields CASLLGTSNNEQFF.

This chain uses TRBV28 with TRBJ2-1; D is unresolved. There are 12 residues in the CDR3. V dropped 5 bases and J dropped 9 bases, with 11 bases sitting between them. Germline CDR1 reads MDHEN; CDR2 reads SYDVKM. The CDR3 is CASSPPGGEQFF. The CDR3 DNA follows: TGTGCCAGCAGTCCCCCCGGCGGTGAGCAGTTCTTC.

The CDR3 coding sequence is TGTGCCAGTAGTATGACAGGGGGCCGGGAGACCCAGTACTTC. Protein: CASSMTGGRETQYF. The chain is built from TRBV19 and TRBJ2-5; 10 bases fit TRBD1. Germline V gene data show CDR1 as LNHDA and CDR2 as SQIVND (reference sequence). J gave up 5 bases and V 3 bases, and 3 bases lay outside the gene matches. This CDR3 spans 14 amino acids.

The chain recombines TRBV27 with TRBJ2-2; D might be TRBD1 (5 bases). CDR3 size: 17 residues. Trimming removed 2 bases at V and 3 bases at J, with 16 bases between. Germline CDR1 and CDR2: MNHEY and SMNVEV (reference sequence). The CDR3 here is CASSLPGLGRDTGELFF. In nucleotides, the CDR3 is TGTGCCAGCAGTTTACCCGGTTTGGGCAGGGACACCGGGGAGCTGTTTTTT.

The chain is built from TRBV28 and TRBJ2-2; 7 nucleotides line up with TRBD2. V gave up 8 bases and J gave up 0 bases; unmatched junction bases: 3. This CDR3 comprises 14 residues. Germline V gives CDR1 MDHEN, CDR2 SYDVKM. The CDR3 sequence is CASGSGANTGELFF. The CDR3 bases are TGTGCCAGCGGAAGCGGGGCGAACACCGGGGAGCTGTTTTTT.

This sequence joins TRBV27 and TRBJ2-1; 8 bases agree with TRBD1. The V gene's germline CDR1 is MNHEY and CDR2 SMNVEV (reference sequence). The CDR3 runs 16 residues. The J segment lost 9 bases and the V segment lost 4 bases, leaving 14 bases of the junction unmatched. CDR3 coding DNA: TGTGCCAGCAGTTCTTACCAGGGGGCCCTGGGAGGTGAGCAGTTCTTC. It encodes CASSSYQGALGGEQFF.

The V call is TRBV5-1, the J call TRBJ2-3, with D unclear. This CDR3 is 14 amino acids long. Trimming pared 0 bases from V and 7 bases from J, leaving 12 bases between. Germline V CDR1 and CDR2: SGHRS, YFSETQ. In DNA form, the CDR3 reads TGCGCCAGCAGCTTGGAGCGCACAAGCTATACGCAGTATTTT. Translated, it gives CASSLERTSYTQYF.